These 28 T cell receptor beta chains were all obtained from the same sample, sequenced in a study of response to subunit inactivated influenza vaccine. MiXCR, applied by TCRdb to the RT-PCR reads, yields one record per CDR3 protein. The sample includes around 480,000 distinct CDR3 sequences, 15% to 20% of them seen just once. The sequencing used CD4+ T cells sorted from PBMCs, collected 23 months after vaccination. The receptor set was obtained from a man between 45 and 75 years old who received an inactivated influenza vaccine.

The chain is built from TRBV10-3 and TRBJ2-5, with D unresolved. This CDR3 region has 12 residues. V was pared by 6 bases and J by 4 bases, with 9 bases between. Germline lookup yields CDR1 ENHRY and CDR2 SYGVKD. CDR3 loop: CAIREKGETQYF. CDR3 nucleotides: TGTGCCATCAGGGAAAAGGGAGAGACCCAGTACTTC.

This clonotype was counted between two and nine times. This chain uses TRBV9 with TRBJ2-3; 8 bases are shared with TRBD1. The CDR3 is 16 residues long. From germline, CDR1 is SGDLS and CDR2 YYNGEE. J gave up 2 bases and V 3 bases, and 8 bases lay outside the gene matches. The CDR3 region has the DNA TGTGCCAGCAGCGCCGACAGGGGCCCCCCCACAGATACGCAGTATTTT. It yields the protein CASSADRGPPTDTQYF.

This clonotype was observed a handful of times. The chain links TRBV7-2 to TRBJ2-3, with 9 positions matching TRBD2. The CDR3 runs to 15 residues. V lost 5 bases to trimming and J lost 4 bases; unmatched junction nucleotides: 7. In germline, CDR1 is SGHTA, CDR2 FQGNSA. The CDR3 nucleotides are TGTGCCAGCAGCCTCCCGGTAGCGGGAGCAGATACGCAGTATTTT. Its protein product is CASSLPVAGADTQYF.

The chain uses TRBV6-5 and TRBJ2-7; TRBD1 is a possible D gene (6 bases). Germline lookup yields CDR1 MNHEY and CDR2 SVGAGI. The CDR3 has 14 residues. Trimming removed 4 bases from V and 6 bases from J, with 16 bases in between. The CDR3 loop is CASSFSGQGGEQYF. The CDR3 bases are TGTGCCAGCAGTTTTTCGGGACAAGGTGGCGAGCAGTACTTC.

The V gene is TRBV4-3, the J gene TRBJ2-1; TRBD2 is a possible D gene (5 bases). Trimming left V 2 bases short and J 7 bases short, with 9 bases between. Per germline, CDR1 LGHNA and CDR2 YSLEER. The CDR3 length is 13 residues. Here the CDR3 reads CASSQRTGNEQFF. In DNA form, the CDR3 reads TGCGCCAGCAGCCAAAGAACGGGGAATGAGCAGTTCTTC.

This sequence joins TRBV6-5 and TRBJ2-7; TRBD1 matches 10 bases. Germline trimming cut 4 bases from V and 0 bases from J; bases unmatched to any gene: 3. Per germline, CDR1 MNHEY and CDR2 SVGAGI. The CDR3 has 15 residues. CDR3 sequence (DNA): TGTGCCAGCAGTTTCCGGGACAGGGGCTCCTACGAGCAGTACTTC. Residues: CASSFRDRGSYEQYF.

This clonotype occurred a few times. The chain joins TRBV9 to TRBJ2-1; D is unresolved. Germline assignment: CDR1 SGDLS and CDR2 YYNGEE. CDR3 length: 12 residues. With 0 bases removed from V and 9 bases from J, the gap between germline ends came to 7 bases. The CDR3 spells CASSVEWGEQFF. CDR3 nucleotide sequence: TGTGCCAGCAGCGTAGAGTGGGGTGAGCAGTTCTTC.

J is TRBJ1-5 and V is TRBV2; D is possibly TRBD1 (6 bases). CDR1 and CDR2 from the germline V gene are SNHLY and FYNNEI. The CDR3 has 13 amino acids. The V end was cut by 6 bases, the J end by 5 bases, with 11 bases between. CDR3 nucleotide sequence: TGTGCCAGCAGGAGGACAGTCTATCAGCCCCAGCATTTT. It encodes CASRRTVYQPQHF. The whole variable domain, remainder taken from reference TRBV2 and TRBJ1-5, is EPEVTQTPSHQVTQMGQEVILRCVPISNHLYFYWYRQILGQKVEFLVSFYNNEISEKSEIFDDQFSVERPDGSNFTLKIRSTKLEDSAMYFCASRRTVYQPQHFGDGTRLSIL.

This chain uses TRBV7-8 with TRBJ1-6, with D unresolved. There are 15 residues in the CDR3. CDR1 is SGHVS, CDR2 FQNEAQ, per germline. V lost 1 base and J 6 bases, leaving 10 bases between the germline ends. CDR3 sequence (DNA): TGTGCCAGCAGCTTAGGGGTTGGGGTTAATTCACCCCTCCACTTT. Amino acids: CASSLGVGVNSPLHF.

The V and J genes are TRBV10-3 and TRBJ1-3; D unresolved. The CDR3 covers 14 residues. Per germline, CDR1 ENHRY and CDR2 SYGVKD. The V end was cut by 5 bases, the J end by 0 bases, with 8 bases between. As DNA, the CDR3 is TGTGCCATCAGTCCACAGCCCTCTGGAAACACCATATATTTT. Translating gives CAISPQPSGNTIYF.

The genes are TRBV4-1 and TRBJ2-4; 9 bases align to TRBD1. CDR1 is MGHRA and CDR2 is YSYEKL in the germline V gene. The CDR3 covers 15 residues. V trimming: 4 bases; J trimming: 8 bases; junction bases outside the gene matches: 9. Here the CDR3 reads CASSPRTGVLHIQYF. The CDR3, as DNA: TGCGCCAGCAGCCCTAGGACAGGGGTTTTACACATTCAGTACTTC.

This clonotype was counted a few times. J is TRBJ1-2 and V is TRBV5-1, with 9 positions matching TRBD1. The CDR3 extends over 12 amino acids. V shed 4 bases, J shed 13 bases, and the junction held 8 bases outside the gene matches. Per germline, CDR1 SGHRS and CDR2 YFSETQ. The CDR3 loop reads CASSQGTGHSTF. In DNA, the CDR3 is TGCGCCAGCAGCCAGGGGACAGGGCATTCCACCTTC.

The sample holds a few counts of this clonotype. This chain connects TRBV28 to TRBJ2-7; D might be TRBD1 (5 bases). With 6 bases removed from V and 3 bases from J, the gap between germline ends came to 6 bases. From germline, CDR1 is MDHEN and CDR2 SYDVKM. This CDR3 is built from 11 residues. The CDR3 loop reads CASRTVYEQYF. CDR3 DNA: TGTGCCAGCAGGACAGTCTACGAGCAGTACTTC.

V gene TRBV5-6 combines with J gene TRBJ2-5, with a tentative D call TRBD2 (5 bases). CDR1 and CDR2 from the germline V gene are SGHDT and YYEEEE. There are 16 residues in the CDR3. V was cut by 0 bases and J by 5 bases, with 17 bases left in between. The CDR3 sequence is CASSLEGAAFGETQYF. In DNA form, the CDR3 reads TGTGCCAGCAGCTTGGAGGGAGCAGCATTCGGGGAGACCCAGTACTTC.

Only a few counts were recorded for this clonotype. The chain carries TRBV11-2 and TRBJ1-2; a possible D gene is TRBD1 (6 bases). Trimming removed 4 bases from V and 4 bases from J, with 16 bases in between. Germline values: CDR1 SGHAT, CDR2 FQNNGV. The CDR3 is 15 amino acids. CDR3 nucleotides: TGTGCCAGCAGCTCCCTCAGGGGAGGCGGCTATGGCTACACCTTC. Amino acid sequence: CASSSLRGGGYGYTF.

This clonotype has just a few counts. V is TRBV5-1 and J is TRBJ2-3; the D is unclear. Between the trimmed V and J ends, which lost 2 bases and 3 bases, there was a span of 7 bases. The germline V gene has CDR1 SGHRS and CDR2 YFSETQ. CDR3 length: 13 residues. The CDR3 here is CASSFPQTDTQYF. Written as DNA, the CDR3 is TGCGCCAGCAGCTTCCCACAGACAGATACGCAGTATTTT.

Concerning this clonotype itself: At one boundary the junction diverges from the germline segment, which might be a read error. CDR3 in DNA: TGTGCCAGCAGCCCTAGGAGGGGGCCCCAGCGTTTT. Its translation: CASSPRRGPQRF. J is TRBJ1-5 and V is TRBV7-2; 7 bases line up with TRBD1. This CDR3 comprises 12 residues. Germline V gene lookup returns CDR1 SGHTA and CDR2 FQGNSA.

This clonotype was seen only a few times. The gene calls are TRBV20-1 and TRBJ2-5, with TRBD2 matching over 11 bases. Germline V gives CDR1 DFQATT, CDR2 SNEGSKA (reference sequence). This CDR3 is built from 14 residues. With 6 bases clipped from V and 5 bases from J, the junction kept 8 bases outside the gene matches. The CDR3 is CSARPTSGIETQYF. The CDR3 DNA reads TGCAGTGCCCGACCGACTAGCGGGATTGAGACCCAGTACTTC.

The chain recombines TRBV7-9 with TRBJ2-3, with 14 nucleotides matching TRBD2. The V and J ends lost 5 bases and 6 bases, in that order; junction bases with no gene match: 7. The CDR3 loop spans 16 amino acids. Germline loops: CDR1 SEHNR, CDR2 FQNEAQ (reference sequence). The CDR3 protein is CASSRLAGGPMDTQYF. CDR3 DNA: TGTGCCAGCAGCAGACTAGCGGGGGGGCCTATGGATACGCAGTATTTT.

The V call is TRBV7-9, the J call TRBJ2-1; 12 bases map to TRBD2. From germline, CDR1 is SEHNR and CDR2 FQNEAQ (reference sequence). With V trimmed by 1 base and J by 15 bases, 13 bases remained unmatched. This CDR3 has 16 residues. In DNA, the CDR3 is TGTGCCAGCAGCTTAGAACTAGCGGGGGGTGTACCGAGGGCGTTCTTC. Translating it yields CASSLELAGGVPRAFF. Based on the CDR3 plus reference TRBV7-9 and TRBJ2-1, the full variable domain is DTGVSQNPRHKITKRGQNVTFRCDPISEHNRLYWYRQTLGQGPEFLTYFQNEAQLEKSRLLSDRFSAERPKGSFSTLEIQRTEQGDSAMYLCASSLELAGGVPRAFFGPGTRLTVL.

This clonotype was seen more than once but under ten times. This chain links TRBV29-1 with TRBJ2-5; D call uncertain. The CDR3 is 13 amino acids. Trimming removed 5 bases at V and 3 bases at J, with 13 bases between. Germline-derived CDR1 and CDR2 are SQVTM and ANQGSEA. The CDR3 sequence: CSVTTWAKETQYF. The CDR3 DNA reads as TGCAGCGTTACGACTTGGGCTAAAGAGACCCAGTACTTC.

This clonotype was counted only a few times. The gene calls are TRBV10-3 and TRBJ1-2; no definite D call. Trimming stripped 5 bases from V and 4 bases from J, with 11 bases between. The CDR3 totals 13 residues. Germline V gene sequence: CDR1 ENHRY, CDR2 SYGVKD. This chain's CDR3 is CAISSKSIYGYTF. The CDR3 DNA sequence: TGTGCCATCAGTTCAAAGTCGATCTATGGCTACACCTTC.

This clonotype was observed a few times. J is TRBJ2-5 and V is TRBV6-2 or TRBV6-3, with TRBD2 matching over 10 bases. This CDR3 comprises 16 residues. Germline V gene data show CDR1 as MNHEY and CDR2 as SVGEGT. V lost 6 bases and J lost 3; bases outside the gene matches: 10. This CDR3 is CASSRPGLAEEETQYF. The CDR3 coding sequence is TGTGCCAGCAGCAGACCCGGACTAGCGGAGGAAGAGACCCAGTACTTC.

The genes are TRBV5-8 and TRBJ2-6, with a tentative D call TRBD2 (5 bases). Per germline, CDR1 SGHTS and CDR2 YDEGEE. V was cut by 2 bases and J by 4 bases, with 10 bases left in between. The CDR3 spans 15 residues. CDR3 amino acids: CASSLTGIGANVLTF. The CDR3 DNA follows: TGTGCCAGCAGCTTAACGGGGATCGGGGCCAACGTCCTGACTTTC.

This clonotype appeared many times. The gene calls are TRBV5-1 and TRBJ2-7, with unresolved D. V was trimmed by 3 bases and J by 3 bases, leaving 7 bases between them. Germline V lookup: CDR1 SGHRS, CDR2 YFSETQ. CDR3 length equals 12 residues. The CDR3 DNA reads TGCGCCAGCAGCTCTCAAATCTACGAGCAGTACTTC. Translating gives CASSSQIYEQYF. Full variable domain (missing parts from reference TRBV5-1 and TRBJ2-7): KAGVTQTPRYLIKTRGQQVTLSCSPISGHRSVSWYQQTPGQGLQFLFEYFSETQRNKGNFPGRFSGRQFSNSRSEMNVSTLELGDSALYLCASSSQIYEQYFGPGTRLTVT.

The chain is built from TRBV10-3 and TRBJ2-7; perhaps TRBD2 as D (6 bases). V dropped 5 bases and J dropped 1 base, with 18 bases sitting between them. Per germline, CDR1 ENHRY and CDR2 SYGVKD. The CDR3 runs to 16 residues. The CDR3 region is CAISSPPGLPSYEQYF. The CDR3 DNA reads TGTGCCATCAGTTCACCGCCGGGACTCCCGTCCTACGAGCAGTACTTC.

The chain joins TRBV7-2 to TRBJ2-1; D is undetermined. CDR3 length equals 15 residues. CDR1 and CDR2 from the germline V gene are SGHTA and FQGNSA. Trimming left V 1 base short and J 0 bases short, with 7 bases between. The CDR3 bases are TGTGCCAGCAGCTTAGGGTGGGCCTCCTACAATGAGCAGTTCTTC. The encoded protein is CASSLGWASYNEQFF.

This clonotype was seen a handful of times. The rearrangement joins TRBV5-1 to TRBJ1-4; 8 bases are a match to TRBD1. After removal of 4 bases from V and 5 bases from J, the junction contained 4 bases not matched to a gene. Germline V gene data show CDR1 as SGHRS and CDR2 as YFSETQ. The CDR3 is 14 residues long. The CDR3 sequence is CASSGQGVNEKLFF. Here the CDR3 DNA reads TGCGCCAGCAGCGGACAGGGAGTGAATGAAAAACTGTTTTTT.